This TCR beta chain derives from a study of cytomegalovirus exposure and HLA in healthy donors. Study outcomes and limitations: A later examination showed that TCR association rates differed by HLA locus, with DRB1 most and HLA-C fewest. Across donors, presence/absence analyses took sequencing depth to be roughly uniform. In vitro data verified a few CMV-associated chains as specific for CMV antigens.

Remarks on this clone: Its cognate antigen is unknown.

The CDR3 is 14 residues long. After removal of 8 bases from V and 7 bases from J, the junction contained 14 bases not matched to a gene. The germline gives CDR1 SNHLY, CDR2 FYNNEI. Use of 60 Vbeta and 13 Jbeta primers characterized the PCR. Clones were sequenced by immunoSEQ multiplex PCR, and TCRdb holds only the in-frame ones, with some missing. Its clone listing holds 150,000 or so clones. The sequence derives from a man between 18 and 35 years old in good health and CMV-seronegative. Material for sequencing was PBMCs. This chain joins TRBV2 and TRBJ2-7; 7 positions agree with TRBD2. The CDR3 reads CASWGGRLAGEQYF. CDR3 sequence (DNA): TGTGCCAGCTGGGGGGGACGACTAGCTGGGGAGCAGTACTTC.